These 3 T cell receptor beta chains share one sample of origin, sequenced in a study of CD8+CD57+ T cells in acquired aplastic anemia. TCR beta VDJ combinations and CDR3 sequences were profiled from genomic DNA. MiXCR was run by TCRdb on the reads, yielding one entry per CDR3 protein. Of 33,000 or so distinct CDR3 sequences detected, around 80% appear once; the ten largest clones hold under 25%. The sample was sorted CD4+, CD8+, or CD8+CD57+ T cells (not recorded which) from PBMCs. The receptors here all came from a human donor in good health, serving as a control.

Notes on this clonotype: Because the CDR3 is missing its conserved closing phenylalanine or tryptophan, this is likely a read error. The V call is TRBV7-3, the J call TRBJ2-2; the D gene is possibly TRBD2 (5 bases). Trimming shortened V by 6 bases and J by 8 bases, and 16 bases separated the two germline ends. Germline V gene lookup returns CDR1 SGHTA and CDR2 FQGTGA. This CDR3 has 14 residues. The DNA for the CDR3 is TGTGCCAGCAGAACCGGGAAGGACTGGGGGGAGCTGTTTTGT. Its protein product is CASRTGKDWGELFC.

The V gene is TRBV25-1, the J gene TRBJ2-1, with D perhaps TRBD1 (6 bases). V shed 1 base and J shed 5 bases, with 12 bases lying between them. Per germline, CDR1 MGHDK and CDR2 SYGVNS. The CDR3 has 15 amino acids. The DNA for the CDR3 is TGTGCCAGCAGTGAATTGTCAGGGGAAGACAATGAGCAGTTCTTC. Translating it yields CASSELSGEDNEQFF.

With respect to this clonotype: Mismatch with germline at one junction end may stem from a read error. The chain recombines TRBV24-1 with TRBJ2-7, with D possibly matching TRBD2 (6 bases). This CDR3 has 12 residues. The germline gives CDR1 KGHDR, CDR2 SFDVKD. CDR3 nucleotide sequence: TGTGCCACTAGTGATACGGGAGACGAGCAGTACTTC. It translates to CATSDTGDEQYF.